The 7 T cell receptor beta chains listed next were all sequenced from one sample in a study of immune characterization of retroperitoneal liposarcoma. TCRdb reanalysed the PCR reads using MiXCR and keeps one entry per CDR3 protein. The sample yields around 2,000 distinct CDR3 sequences, about 27% seen once. The sample taken for sequencing was tumor tissue. All receptors derive from a female donor with retroperitoneal liposarcoma.

This clonotype qualifies as medium-sized. The CDR3 reads CASSLGRNRATETQYF. The CDR3 nucleotides are TGTGCCAGCAGCCTCGGGCGAAACAGGGCAACAGAGACCCAGTACTTC. This chain links TRBV7-2 with TRBJ2-1, with a tentative D call TRBD1 (6 bases). The J call may be in error: the DNA end matches TRBJ2-5 better. The CDR3 has 16 amino acids. The germline V gene encodes CDR1 SGHTA and CDR2 FQGNSA.

By sample share, this clonotype is medium-sized (0.01 to 0.1%). The chain recombines TRBV11-3 with TRBJ2-1, with 7 bases matching TRBD2. V was clipped by 5 bases and J by 10 bases; unmatched bases: 23. The CDR3 extends over 18 amino acids. In germline, CDR1 is SGHNT, CDR2 YENEEA. DNA of the CDR3: TGTGCCAGCAGCCCCGGGGCGGGAGAAGGGACCTTCTCCTACGAGCAGTTCTTC. Translation gives CASSPGAGEGTFSYEQFF.

This clonotype was seen only a few times. The chain carries TRBV5-1 and TRBJ2-4; 11 bases align to TRBD2. The last part of the DNA fits TRBJ2-7 better; the J call may be wrong. CDR1 and CDR2 (germline): SGHRS, YFSETQ. The CDR3 is made up of 14 amino acids. CDR3: CASSFRLAGGEQYF. The CDR3 coding sequence is TGCGCCAGCAGCTTCAGGCTAGCGGGAGGCGAGCAGTACTTC.

V and J are TRBV6-1 and TRBJ2-4, with a possible D match to TRBD1 (7 bases). V lost 3 bases to trimming and J lost 8 bases, with 11 bases between them. This CDR3 region has 13 residues. Germline CDR1 reads MNHNS; CDR2 reads SASEGT. The CDR3 sequence: CASSEGRGDIQYF. The CDR3 DNA is TGTGCCAGCAGTGAGGGCAGGGGGGACATTCAGTACTTC.

J is TRBJ1-3 and V is TRBV4-1, with TRBD1 matching 7 bases. The CDR3 spans 17 residues. Looked up from germline, CDR1 is MGHRA and CDR2 is YSYEKL. With 7 bases clipped from V and 1 base from J, the junction kept 13 bases outside the gene matches. CDR3 bases: TGCGCCAGCATGGGAGGGTCTGAGACAGGGTCTGGAAACACCATATATTTT. Protein: CASMGGSETGSGNTIYF.

CDR3 amino acids: CASSLGLDSNEQFF. CDR3 nucleotide sequence: TGTGCCAGCAGCTTGGGACTAGATTCGAATGAGCAGTTCTTC. This chain joins TRBV11-2 and TRBJ2-1, with 8 bases aligning to TRBD2. The CDR3 has 14 amino acids. With 3 bases clipped from V and 7 bases from J, the junction kept 5 bases outside the gene matches. Germline CDR1 is SGHAT and CDR2 is FQNNGV.

Within the sample, this clonotype is large (0.1 to 1%). The chain carries TRBV6-6 and TRBJ2-3; no clear D gene. The germline V gene has CDR1 MNHNY and CDR2 SVGAGI (reference sequence). Trimming took off 10 bases at V and 1 base at J, with 12 bases between the two ends. The CDR3 has 13 amino acids. The CDR3 loop reads CATETSGTDTQYF. DNA for the CDR3: TGTGCCACCGAGACAAGCGGCACAGATACGCAGTATTTT.